This entry lists 14 T cell receptor beta chains sequenced from one sample in a study of regulatory T cells in long-lasting Graves disease. Sample time point: newly diagnosed GD, antithyroid drugs for less than 3 months. From RNA extracted from PBMCs, the TCR library was made. HTBI primers from iRepertoire and Arm-PCR of CDR3 regions yielded the TCR beta libraries. TCRdb fed the multiplex PCR reads into MiXCR, producing one record per CDR3 protein. The repertoire holds 400,000 to 550,000 distinct CDR3 sequences, with 16% as singletons. These data also featured in a second study, about T cells in Graves' hyperthyroidism and ophthalmopathy.

This specimen was peripheral blood mononuclear cells (PBMCs), taken at new diagnosis, from a patient treated with antithyroid drugs. The receptors shown here come from a woman between 18 and 29 years old with Graves disease.

Only a few counts were recorded for this clonotype. The V call is TRBV6-2 or TRBV6-3, the J call TRBJ1-2; 8 nucleotides agree with TRBD1. CDR1 is MNHEY and CDR2 is SVGEGT in the germline V gene. J was trimmed by 1 base and V by 6 bases; bases with no gene match: 13. The CDR3 extends over 17 amino acids. The CDR3 sequence: CASSPPLGTGLNYGYTF. CDR3 bases: TGTGCCAGCAGCCCCCCCCTTGGGACAGGTCTTAACTATGGCTACACCTTC.

On this clonotype itself: This may be a read error, as it is one base from a much larger clone. This chain links TRBV7-2 with TRBJ2-5, with D tentatively TRBD1 or TRBD2 (7 bases each). The CDR3 is 14 residues long. Per the germline V gene, CDR1 is SGHTA and CDR2 is FQGNSA. Trimming pared 6 bases from V and 11 bases from J, leaving 22 bases between. The CDR3 DNA sequence: TGTGCCAGCAGTCAAAACGCAGGGGGGGATGAGCAGTACTTC. Translating gives CASSQNAGGDEQYF.

This clonotype came up many times. Compared with germline, one end of the junction differs, possibly owing to a read error. This rearrangement joins TRBV2 to TRBJ2-3, with D perhaps TRBD2 (6 bases). There are 13 residues in the CDR3. The germline V gene encodes CDR1 SNHLY and CDR2 FYNNEI. CDR3 nucleotides: TGTGCCAGCAGTGAGGAGGGCACAGATATGCAGTATTTT. Its translation is CASSEEGTDMQYF.

This clonotype was picked up many times. The chain employs TRBV7-3 and TRBJ2-3, with TRBD1 as a possible D gene (6 bases). Germline-derived CDR1 and CDR2 are SGHTA and FQGTGA. Between the trimmed V and J ends, which lost 2 bases and 2 bases, there was a span of 26 bases. CDR3 length equals 20 residues. The CDR3 nucleotides read TGTGCCAGCAGCTTAGTTCGACCGGGACCGGGGACAACCAACACAGATACGCAGTATTTT. Protein sequence: CASSLVRPGPGTTNTDTQYF.

This clonotype was found many times. V usage is TRBV30 and J usage is TRBJ2-1, with 10 bases matching TRBD2. The V gene's germline CDR1 is GTSNPN and CDR2 SVGIG (reference sequence). The V segment lost 5 bases and the J segment 9 bases; nucleotides outside the gene matches: 1. This CDR3 comprises 11 residues. Here the CDR3 DNA reads TGTGCCTGGTTAGCGGGAGGTGAGCAGTTCTTC. Its protein is CAWLAGGEQFF. Drawing the rest from reference TRBV30 and TRBJ2-1, the complete variable domain is SQTIHQWPATLVQPVGSPLSLECTVEGTSNPNLYWYRQAAGRGLQLLFYSVGIGQISSEVPQNLSASRPQDRQFILSSKKLLLSDSGFYLCAWLAGGEQFFGPGTRLTVL.

This clonotype came up many times. The chain joins TRBV2 to TRBJ2-1; 8 nucleotides align to TRBD1. Germline V CDR1 and CDR2: SNHLY, FYNNEI. The CDR3 spans 18 residues. Trimming removed 7 bases from V and 4 bases from J; junction bases left unmatched: 18. CDR3: CASNEGEEWTGPYNEQFF. The CDR3 DNA follows: TGTGCCAGCAACGAAGGGGAGGAGTGGACAGGGCCGTACAATGAGCAGTTCTTC.

This clonotype was recorded a few times. V gene TRBV24-1 combines with J gene TRBJ2-1; TRBD2 aligns across 11 bases. The CDR3 runs to 18 residues. The V gene's germline CDR1 is KGHDR and CDR2 SFDVKD. V was pared by 3 bases and J by 8 bases, with 14 bases of the junction left unmatched. DNA of the CDR3: TGTGCCACCAGTGATCGTAGCGGGAGGGCCCTCGGGTTGGATGAGCAGTTCTTC. It yields the protein CATSDRSGRALGLDEQFF.

CDR3 in amino acids: CSASRGGVPGELFF. The CDR3 DNA reads as TGCAGTGCTAGCCGGGGGGGGGTGCCCGGGGAGCTGTTTTTT. V is TRBV20-1 and J is TRBJ2-2; 8 positions agree with TRBD2. The CDR3 loop spans 14 amino acids. The V segment lost 3 bases and the J segment 6 bases; nucleotides outside the gene matches: 6. CDR1 and CDR2 from the germline V gene are DFQATT and SNEGSKA (reference sequence).

This clonotype occurred many times. CDR3 DNA: TGTGCCTGGAGTGTACCGCCGGCAGGGGGCAACGAGCAGTACTTC. Protein sequence: CAWSVPPAGGNEQYF. The chain is built from TRBV30 and TRBJ2-7; 8 bases fit TRBD1. Trimming cost V 0 bases and J 5 bases; bases outside gene matches: 9. Looked up from germline, CDR1 is GTSNPN and CDR2 is SVGIG (reference sequence). The CDR3 length is 15 residues. Filled out from reference TRBV30 and TRBJ2-7, the complete variable domain reads SQTIHQWPATLVQPVGSPLSLECTVEGTSNPNLYWYRQAAGRGLQLLFYSVGIGQISSEVPQNLSASRPQDRQFILSSKKLLLSDSGFYLCAWSVPPAGGNEQYFGPGTRLTVT.

This clonotype appeared many times. The V call is TRBV12-3 or TRBV12-4, the J call TRBJ1-4; no clear D. Trimming took 3 bases from V and 0 from J, leaving 8 bases between them. The CDR3 totals 15 residues. The CDR3 here is CASSFTAATNEKLFF. CDR3 in DNA: TGTGCCAGCAGTTTCACGGCAGCAACTAATGAAAAACTGTTTTTT.

This clonotype has a handful of counts. The chain links TRBV3-1 to TRBJ2-7; D perhaps matches TRBD1 (6 bases). Trimming stripped 0 bases from V and 1 base from J, with 13 bases between. The CDR3 is 16 amino acids. Germline V lookup: CDR1 LGHDT, CDR2 YNNKEL (reference sequence). The CDR3 reads CASSQDRGTYSYEQYF. In nucleotides, the CDR3 is TGTGCCAGCAGCCAAGACAGGGGAACCTATTCCTACGAGCAGTACTTC.

This clonotype has ten or more counts. The chain combines TRBV6-1 with TRBJ1-1, with 7 bases aligning to TRBD1. Germline CDR1 is MNHNS and CDR2 is SASEGT. The J segment lost 0 bases and the V segment lost 5 bases, leaving 9 bases of the junction unmatched. CDR3 length: 16 residues. The CDR3 protein is CASSRDRSILNTEAFF. CDR3 coding DNA: TGTGCCAGCAGTAGGGACAGATCCATACTGAACACTGAAGCTTTCTTT.

V is TRBV15 and J is TRBJ2-1; TRBD1 matches at 9 bases. This CDR3 is built from 13 residues. Losses at the gene ends were 0 bases for V and 13 bases for J; bases not matched to a gene: 4. CDR1 is LNHNV, CDR2 YYDKDF, per germline (reference sequence). CDR3 residues: CATSRDLGQGQFF. In nucleotides, the CDR3 is TGTGCCACCAGCAGAGATCTGGGACAGGGTCAGTTCTTC.

The CDR3 nucleotides read TGTGCCAGTAGTATCGGTAGAGGGAACGAGCAGTACTTC. Translating gives CASSIGRGNEQYF. The chain has TRBV19 and TRBJ2-7; perhaps TRBD2 as D (5 bases). Germline lookup yields CDR1 LNHDA and CDR2 SQIVND (reference sequence). Trimming pared 3 bases from V and 5 bases from J, leaving 11 bases between. This CDR3 is built from 13 residues.